The entry below describes one T cell receptor (beta chain). Antigen unknown. This specimen comes from a study of blood T cells in healthy people across ages. The CDR3 is 13 amino acids. Trimming shortened V by 3 bases and J by 4 bases, and 9 bases separated the two germline ends. Per germline, CDR1 SGHVS and CDR2 FNYEAQ. Study-wide results and limits: Correlation between TCR beta diversity and naive T cell percentage was strong.

The sample, 7.5 to 10 milliliters of peripheral blood, was drawn from each donor. A sample-barcoded 5' primer and a J-beta primer mix were used in a second PCR of roughly 6 to 11 cycles. TCRdb reprocessed the 5' RACE reads via MiXCR and lists one record per CDR3 protein. The table has about 900,000 distinct CDR3 sequences, less than 80% seen once; the top ten hold 25% to 35%. The sample consisted of blood. The chain combines TRBV7-6 with TRBJ1-1; unclear D gene. This TCR came from a young man in good health. CDR3 residues: CASSFSSLTEAFF. The CDR3 bases are TGTGCCAGCAGCTTTAGTTCCCTCACTGAAGCTTTCTTT.